This T cell receptor (beta chain) was identified during a study of T cells expressing NK-cell markers. Reprocessing the 5' RACE reads, TCRdb reports a single entry for every CDR3 protein and omits DNA. This repertoire comprises over 200,000 distinct CDR3 sequences; its ten largest clones make up 0.39%. CDR1 and CDR2 (germline): ENHRY, SYGVKD. The CDR3 is 15 residues long. The chain combines TRBV10-3 with TRBJ2-7; TCRdb returns TRBD2, unconfirmable since there is no DNA. This TCR was sampled from a young man in good health. The specimen was blood T cells: a sorted CD56 or NKG2C T cell subset, CD4+ or CD8+ T cells, or bulk PBMC T cells (not recorded which). CDR3 sequence: CAISERLAGGDEQYF.